Sequencing of this T cell receptor beta chain was carried out in a study of Ad26.COV2.S vaccination and SARS-CoV-2 variants. Study results and limitations: Placebo recipients and vaccine recipients were similar in non-spike TCR breadth. Vaccinees showed greater spike-specific TCR breadth than placebo recipients. Substantial post-vaccination breadth of spike-specific CD8+ and CD4+ T cell responses was reported.

Profiled with immunoSEQ multiplex PCR; TCRdb holds only in-frame clones, not every one. The data show over 85,000 clones, with around 82% seen just once and 17% held by the top ten. Remarks on this clone: What it binds is not known.

The V gene lost 8 bases and the J gene lost 3 bases, with 13 bases spanning the gap. The CDR3 contains 14 residues. From germline, CDR1 is PRHDT and CDR2 FYEKMQ (reference sequence). The TCR originated in a human donor who had recovered from COVID-19. The material was peripheral blood, obtained after recovery from COVID-19. The chain uses TRBV13 and TRBJ1-4; D is perhaps TRBD1 (6 bases). CDR3: CASRRRGPNEKLFF. Here the CDR3 DNA reads TGTGCCAGCCGAAGGCGGGGGCCTAATGAAAAACTGTTTTTT.